This TCR beta chain was documented in a study of cytomegalovirus exposure and HLA in healthy donors. Study summary: The same platform was used for the roughly 110 validation repertoires as for the 666 first-cohort repertoires, as reported in a later analysis. Overall study results and limits: As was reported, the classifier diagnosed cytomegalovirus status with high specificity and sensitivity.

This CDR3 has 14 amino acids. CDR1 and CDR2 (germline): PRHDT, FYEKMQ (reference sequence). Trimming left V 11 bases short and J 5 bases short, with 16 bases between. This clone was found once. The target antigen is unknown. The method was immunoSEQ multiplex PCR; TCRdb's version includes in-frame clones alone and lacks a portion of them. The repertoire holds over 100,000 clones, with 88% as singletons. The chain has TRBV13 and TRBJ2-6, with D possibly being TRBD2 (5 bases). What was sequenced was PBMCs. The source of this sequence is a woman under 30 in good health and CMV-seronegative. The CDR3 protein is CAAQAAGRANVLTF. The CDR3 bases are TGTGCCGCCCAGGCAGCCGGGAGGGCCAACGTCCTGACTTTC.